Below are 24 T cell receptor beta chains sequenced from a single sample in a study (dated by TCRdb to the mid-2010s). Tregs were isolated as CD4+CD25+CD127-/low cells. Library prep was done by 5' RACE. Sequenced on an Illumina MiSeq. TCRdb handled the public reads itself, with Q25 trimming in fastp and clone calling in MiXCR, and kept productive beta chains. Records with the same CDR3 protein are collapsed into one entry carrying the most frequent genes and DNA. Recorded for this sample are some 32,000 distinct CDR3 sequences; 25% to 30% of them occurred a single time. About 2.5% of the sample is taken by the ten largest. Sequencing was carried out using tumor-infiltrating Tregs sorted from the breast tumor. The origin of the receptors is a female donor with breast cancer.

This clonotype showed up just a few times. J is TRBJ1-2 and V is TRBV3-1; D perhaps matches TRBD1 (6 bases). Germline CDR1 is LGHDT and CDR2 is YNNKEL (reference sequence). The V end lost 5 bases, the J end lost 8 bases, and 18 bases lay between the germline ends. The CDR3 sequence is 14 residues long. The chain's CDR3 is CASSAQTGSGGYTF. The CDR3, as DNA: TGTGCCAGCAGCGCCCAAACAGGGTCGGGGGGCTACACCTTC.

This chain links TRBV11-2 with TRBJ2-7; TRBD1 is a possible D gene (5 bases). Trimming shortened V by 3 bases and J by 6 bases, and 21 bases separated the two germline ends. The CDR3 spans 16 residues. Germline values: CDR1 SGHAT, CDR2 FQNNGV. CDR3 sequence: CASSFPTTGPRGEQYF. The CDR3 region has the DNA TGTGCCAGCAGCTTTCCCACCACCGGTCCTAGGGGCGAGCAGTACTTC.

This clonotype was detected ten times or more. This chain uses TRBV7-8 with TRBJ2-3; TRBD2 matches at 8 bases. The J segment lost 6 bases and the V segment lost 2 bases, leaving 7 bases of the junction unmatched. CDR1 and CDR2 (germline): SGHVS, FQNEAQ. This CDR3 has 15 residues. DNA of the CDR3: TGTGCCAGCAGCTTAAGAAGGACTAGCTACGATACGCAGTATTTT. This sequence encodes CASSLRRTSYDTQYF.

This clonotype was counted many times. This chain uses TRBV20-1 with TRBJ1-5; no reliable D call. Trimming pared 4 bases from V and 1 base from J, leaving 11 bases between. Germline V gives CDR1 DFQATT, CDR2 SNEGSKA (reference sequence). The CDR3 is made up of 14 amino acids. This chain's CDR3 is CSATNGLSNQPQHF. The DNA for the CDR3 is TGCAGTGCTACAAACGGCTTAAGCAATCAGCCCCAGCATTTT.

This clonotype showed up just a few times. The chain recombines TRBV7-2 with TRBJ2-7; a possible D gene is TRBD2 (6 bases). Germline CDR1 SGHTA, CDR2 FQGNSA. Trimming left V 4 bases short and J 3 bases short, with 13 bases between. The CDR3 has 14 residues. In nucleotides, the CDR3 is TGTGCCAGCAGCTCTAGCGTCGAAAACTACGAGCAGTACTTC. It specifies CASSSSVENYEQYF.

Many counts were recorded for this clonotype. The chain has TRBV20-1 and TRBJ2-2; possibly TRBD2 for D (5 bases). CDR1 and CDR2 from the germline V gene are DFQATT and SNEGSKA (reference sequence). The V end lost 6 bases, the J end lost 4 bases, and 15 bases lay between the germline ends. This CDR3 region has 14 residues. The CDR3 sequence: CSAWRVGSTGELFF. DNA of the CDR3: TGCAGTGCGTGGCGGGTAGGGAGCACCGGGGAGCTGTTTTTT.

This clonotype was counted ten times or more. This chain links TRBV20-1 with TRBJ1-2; 10 bases are a match to TRBD1. The CDR3 length is 16 residues. Germline loops: CDR1 DFQATT, CDR2 SNEGSKA (reference sequence). The V gene end was trimmed by 0 bases and the J gene end by 7 bases; junction bases not matched to a gene: 11. CDR3 sequence reads: CSARDAPGQGWGGYTF. The CDR3 DNA follows: TGCAGTGCTAGAGACGCCCCGGGACAGGGGTGGGGTGGCTACACCTTC.

Judged by abundance, this clonotype is medium-sized. V is TRBV4-1 and J is TRBJ1-1; D is perhaps TRBD1 (5 bases). Germline lookup yields CDR1 MGHRA and CDR2 YSYEKL. The CDR3 contains 14 residues. Between the trimmed V and J ends, which lost 0 bases and 7 bases, there was a span of 12 bases. CDR3 region: CASSQDPGGSEAFF. Written as DNA, the CDR3 is TGCGCCAGCAGCCAAGACCCCGGGGGGAGTGAAGCTTTCTTT.

This clonotype was detected once. V usage is TRBV15 and J usage is TRBJ1-2; no firm D call. In germline, CDR1 is LNHNV, CDR2 YYDKDF (reference sequence). The CDR3 loop spans 13 amino acids. V lost 1 base and J lost 4, with 7 bases in between. Written as DNA, the CDR3 is TGTGCCACCAGCAGAGGCCGGACCTATGGCTACACCTTC. Protein: CATSRGRTYGYTF. Full variable domain (missing parts from reference TRBV15 and TRBJ1-2): DAMVIQNPRYQVTQFGKPVTLSCSQTLNHNVMYWYQQKSSQAPKLLFHYYDKDFNNEADTPDNFQSRRPNTSFCFLDIRSPGLGDTAMYLCATSRGRTYGYTFGSGTRLTVV.

This clonotype appeared a single time. V is TRBV6-5 and J is TRBJ2-7; possibly TRBD2 for D (6 bases). Germline CDR1 is MNHEY and CDR2 is SVGAGI. This CDR3 contains 13 residues. Between the trimmed V and J ends, which lost 5 bases and 0 bases, there was a span of 8 bases. DNA of the CDR3: TGTGCCAGCAGTGACGGGGGCTCCTACGAGCAGTACTTC. As protein: CASSDGGSYEQYF.

CDR3 protein: CASSVGRAEFNEVQFF. DNA for the CDR3: TGTGCCAGCAGCGTAGGTCGGGCGGAATTCAATGAGGTGCAGTTCTTC. This sequence joins TRBV9 and TRBJ2-1; D ambiguous. CDR1 and CDR2 (germline): SGDLS, YYNGEE. The length of the CDR3 is 16 residues. With 0 bases removed from V and 12 bases from J, the gap between germline ends came to 22 bases. The full variable domain, completed using reference TRBV9 and TRBJ2-1, is DSGVTQTPKHLITATGQRVTLRCSPRSGDLSVYWYQQSLDQGLQFLIQYYNGEERAKGNILERFSAQQFPDLHSELNLSSLELGDSALYFCASSVGRAEFNEVQFFGPGTRLTVL.

Regarding this clonotype: This may be a read error: a much more frequent sequence differs by one nucleotide. The J gene is TRBJ2-3, the V gene TRBV6-1, with 7 bases fitting TRBD2. Germline V CDR1 and CDR2: MNHNS, SASEGT. V was pared by 10 bases and J by 5 bases, with 12 bases of the junction left unmatched. The CDR3 length is 14 residues. CDR3 amino acids: CAKRAGVPKDTQYF. The CDR3, as DNA: TGTGCCAAGAGGGCGGGAGTGCCGAAAGATACGCAGTATTTT.

This clonotype was seen ten or more times. The chain carries TRBV25-1 and TRBJ2-1; TRBD1 matches at 7 bases. V trimming: 5 bases; J trimming: 6 bases; junction bases outside the gene matches: 7. Germline V gene sequence: CDR1 MGHDK, CDR2 SYGVNS. The CDR3 consists of 14 residues. CDR3 DNA: TGTGCCAGCAGTTACTCAGGGGGTAGCAATGAGCAGTTCTTC. This sequence encodes CASSYSGGSNEQFF.

To note about this clonotype: One junction end disagrees with the germline gene, perhaps due to a read error. V is TRBV6-2 or TRBV6-3 and J is TRBJ1-5; 8 positions agree with TRBD1. CDR1 is MNHEY, CDR2 SVGEGT, per germline. There are 15 residues in the CDR3. Here the CDR3 reads CASSTRDRTYQPPHF. CDR3 coding DNA: TGTGCCAGCAGTACCAGGGACAGGACATATCAGCCCCCGCATTTT.

The chain has TRBV15 and TRBJ1-2; D ambiguous. The CDR3 is 14 residues long. Germline values: CDR1 LNHNV, CDR2 YYDKDF (reference sequence). V gave up 1 base and J gave up 3 bases, with 9 bases separating them. The CDR3 DNA reads TGTGCCACCAGCAGAGGAGGGAAAGACTATGGCTACACCTTC. Its translation is CATSRGGKDYGYTF.

This clonotype is a singleton in its sample. The gene calls are TRBV20-1 and TRBJ1-4; the match to TRBD1 covers 9 bases. CDR3 length: 14 amino acids. Germline trimming cut 5 bases from V and 0 bases from J; bases unmatched to any gene: 1. Looked up from germline, CDR1 is DFQATT and CDR2 is SNEGSKA (reference sequence). CDR3 sequence: CSAGDRATNEKLFF. The CDR3 region has the DNA TGCAGTGCTGGGGACAGGGCAACTAATGAAAAACTGTTTTTT.

Ten or more counts support this clonotype. The chain links TRBV5-1 to TRBJ1-1, with 9 bases identical to TRBD1. The ends lost 0 bases at V and 4 bases at J; junction bases unmatched: 4. Germline V gene lookup returns CDR1 SGHRS and CDR2 YFSETQ. The length of the CDR3 is 15 residues. DNA for the CDR3: TGCGCCAGCAGCTTGGGCGGGACAGGGTCCACTGAAGCTTTCTTT. Its protein product is CASSLGGTGSTEAFF.

The chain's CDR3 is CASSDRVGNTEAFF. In DNA form, the CDR3 reads TGTGCCAGCAGTGACAGGGTCGGGAACACTGAAGCTTTCTTT. The V gene is TRBV5-4, the J gene TRBJ1-1; TRBD1 aligns across 7 bases. Germline CDR1 SGHNT, CDR2 YYREEE (reference sequence). J lost 1 base, V lost 5 bases, and 5 bases had no gene match. This CDR3 has 14 residues.

This clonotype was observed a handful of times. The chain joins TRBV12-3 or TRBV12-4 to TRBJ2-5; D might be TRBD2 (5 bases). There are 15 residues in the CDR3. The germline V and J ends were trimmed by 1 base and 5 bases, with 14 bases remaining between them. CDR3 in amino acids: CASSLGTLTQETQYF. The CDR3 DNA is TGTGCCAGCAGTTTAGGGACTCTCACGCAGGAGACCCAGTACTTC.

For the CDR3, the DNA is TGCGCCAGCAGCCCGCAGGGGACAGGCCGGTATGGCTACACCTTC. As protein: CASSPQGTGRYGYTF. The V call is TRBV4-1, the J call TRBJ1-2, with TRBD1 identical over 8 bases. V was clipped by 4 bases and J by 5 bases; unmatched bases: 9. Looked up from germline, CDR1 is MGHRA and CDR2 is YSYEKL. The CDR3 has 15 amino acids.

The rearrangement joins TRBV30 to TRBJ1-1; D not certain. Trimming stripped 1 base from V and 4 bases from J, with 10 bases between. The length of the CDR3 is 13 residues. Germline values: CDR1 GTSNPN, CDR2 SVGIG (reference sequence). The CDR3 region is CAWSGSGSTEAFF. CDR3 DNA sequence: TGTGCCTGGAGTGGGTCCGGGTCCACTGAAGCTTTCTTT.

In the case of this clonotype: The CDR3 carries no conserved terminal phenylalanine or tryptophan, so it likely arises from a read error. This chain joins TRBV18 and TRBJ2-1; the D is unclear. This CDR3 is 14 amino acids long. The germline gives CDR1 KGHSH, CDR2 LQKENI. V dropped 1 base and J dropped 0 bases, with 4 bases sitting between them. The CDR3 here is CASSPRVSYNEQFL. CDR3 nucleotides: TGTGCCAGCTCACCACGGGTCTCCTACAATGAGCAGTTCCTC.

This clonotype came up a few times. The chain carries TRBV20-1 and TRBJ1-2, with D uncertain. V dropped 1 base and J dropped 5 bases, with 5 bases sitting between them. CDR3 length: 11 residues. CDR1 and CDR2 from the germline V gene are DFQATT and SNEGSKA (reference sequence). The CDR3 region has the DNA TGCAGTGCTAGAGGACTTTATGGCTACACCTTC. Amino acid sequence: CSARGLYGYTF.

In this sample, this clonotype turned up many times. This chain joins TRBV5-4 and TRBJ1-1, with 7 nucleotides matching TRBD1. CDR1 and CDR2 (germline): SGHNT, YYREEE (reference sequence). The junction had 8 bases not matched to a gene; V was cut back by 2 bases and J by 4 bases. CDR3 length: 15 amino acids. The CDR3 nucleotides read TGTGCCAGCAGCTTAGGGACAGCCCGGGGCACTGAAGCTTTCTTT. Protein: CASSLGTARGTEAFF.